These T cell receptor beta chains were read from a single sample in a study of CD8+ T cells in alopecia areata. Repertoires were generated with immunoSEQ multiplex PCR, while TCRdb's copy carries only in-frame clones and drops some. The data contain some 190,000 clones, approximately 72% of them seen just once; the ten biggest clones take up about 1.2%. The sequencing here drew on CD4+ T cells sorted from blood, taken around week 44, from a patient treated with tofacitinib. The receptor source for this set is a human donor with alopecia areata. CDR3s leave out the opening cysteine and the closing phenylalanine or tryptophan.

V gene	J gene	CDR3 protein
TRBV29-1	TRBJ1-5	SVGGNSNQPQH
TRBV15	TRBJ2-1	ATSRDAPSEQF
TRBV15	TRBJ2-7	ATGIRGYEQY
TRBV2	TRBJ2-5	ASSDSGSGETQY
TRBV4-3	TRBJ1-6	ASSQVVGTYNSPLH
TRBV6-6	TRBJ1-1	ASSYAGNTEAF
TRBV29-1	TRBJ1-2	SVLAGEDGYT
TRBV19	TRBJ2-7	ASSMTGFEQY
TRBV29-1	TRBJ1-2	SAGGGNGYT
TRBV25-1	TRBJ2-1	ASSEARLEEQF
TRBV29-1	TRBJ1-3	SVPSDTGFGNTIY
TRBV7-2	TRBJ2-7	ASSSGTSKGDS
TRBV10-3	TRBJ2-5	AIRGTSGVQETQY
TRBV5-6	TRBJ2-7	ASSLAPGQTGSYEQY
TRBV6-6	TRBJ1-2	ASSYSSQGNYGYT
TRBV14	TRBJ2-1	ASSKTDYNEQF
TRBV5-5	TRBJ2-1	ASSLAGQGAHEQF
TRBV2	TRBJ1-2	ASRKGPPSGYT
TRBV29-1	TRBJ1-2	SVDRQGYGYT
TRBV29-1	TRBJ1-1	SVGVPNTEAF
TRBV9	TRBJ2-7	ASSPAPSYEQY
TRBV9	TRBJ1-2	ASSVASSGGYT
TRBV29-1	TRBJ1-1	SAVRTTGGNTEAF
TRBV5-1	TRBJ2-7	ASSLAEGAIYEQY
TRBV7-2	TRBJ1-2	ASSLAWGDSQSGYT
TRBV10-3	TRBJ2-7	AISEWAEKLIYEQY
TRBV14	TRBJ1-1	ASSQETARNTEAF
TRBV6-5	TRBJ1-2	ASRTTGGGYT
TRBV7-6	TRBJ1-6	ASSLVGSNSPLH
TRBV29-1	TRBJ1-1	SVHGQGEAF